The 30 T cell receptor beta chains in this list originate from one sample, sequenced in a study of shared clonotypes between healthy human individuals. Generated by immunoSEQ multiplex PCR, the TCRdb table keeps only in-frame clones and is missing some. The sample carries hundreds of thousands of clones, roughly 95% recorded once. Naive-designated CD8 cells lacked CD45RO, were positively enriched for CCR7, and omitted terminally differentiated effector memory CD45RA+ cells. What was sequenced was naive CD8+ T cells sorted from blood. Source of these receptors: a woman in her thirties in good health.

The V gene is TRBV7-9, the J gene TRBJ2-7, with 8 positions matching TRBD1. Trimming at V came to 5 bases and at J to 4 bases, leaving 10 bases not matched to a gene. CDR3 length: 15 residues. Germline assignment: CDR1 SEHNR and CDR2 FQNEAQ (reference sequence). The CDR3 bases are TGTGCCAGCAGCGCAACAGGGGGAATTCTTTACGAGCAGTACTTC. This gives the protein CASSATGGILYEQYF.

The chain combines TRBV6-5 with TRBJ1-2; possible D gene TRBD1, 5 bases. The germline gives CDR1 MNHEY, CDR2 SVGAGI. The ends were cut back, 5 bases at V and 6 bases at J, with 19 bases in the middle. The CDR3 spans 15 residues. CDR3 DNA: TGTGCCAGCAGTCTTGTGGGCCCGAGGGGCGATGGCTACACCTTC. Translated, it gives CASSLVGPRGDGYTF.

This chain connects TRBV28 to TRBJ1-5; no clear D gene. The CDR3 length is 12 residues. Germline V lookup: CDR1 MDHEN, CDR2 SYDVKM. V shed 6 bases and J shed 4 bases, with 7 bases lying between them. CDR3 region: CASRRENQPQHF. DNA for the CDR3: TGTGCCAGCAGGCGTGAGAATCAGCCCCAGCATTTT. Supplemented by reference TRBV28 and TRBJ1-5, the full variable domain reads DVKVTQSSRYLVKRTGEKVFLECVQDMDHENMFWYRQDPGLGLRLIYFSYDVKMKEKGDIPEGYSVSREKKERFSLILESASTNQTSMYLCASRRENQPQHFGDGTRLSIL.

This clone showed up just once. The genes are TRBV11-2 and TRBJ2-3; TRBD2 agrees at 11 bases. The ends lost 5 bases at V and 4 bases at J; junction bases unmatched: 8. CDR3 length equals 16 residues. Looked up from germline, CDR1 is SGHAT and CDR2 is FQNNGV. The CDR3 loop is CASSPALAGVSDTQYF. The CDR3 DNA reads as TGTGCCAGCAGCCCCGCACTAGCGGGAGTTTCAGATACGCAGTATTTT.

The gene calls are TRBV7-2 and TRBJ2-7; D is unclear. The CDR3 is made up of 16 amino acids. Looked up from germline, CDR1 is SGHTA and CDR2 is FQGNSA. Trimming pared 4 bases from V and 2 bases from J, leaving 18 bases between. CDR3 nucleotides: TGTGCCAGCAGCTCAAGAGTAGCAGACCCAACCTACGAGCAGTACTTC. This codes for CASSSRVADPTYEQYF.

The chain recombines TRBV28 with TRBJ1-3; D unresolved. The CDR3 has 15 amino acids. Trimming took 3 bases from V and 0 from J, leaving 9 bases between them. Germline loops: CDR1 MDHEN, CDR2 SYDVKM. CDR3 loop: CASSLIQNSGNTIYF. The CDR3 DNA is TGTGCCAGCAGTTTGATCCAGAACTCTGGAAACACCATATATTTT.

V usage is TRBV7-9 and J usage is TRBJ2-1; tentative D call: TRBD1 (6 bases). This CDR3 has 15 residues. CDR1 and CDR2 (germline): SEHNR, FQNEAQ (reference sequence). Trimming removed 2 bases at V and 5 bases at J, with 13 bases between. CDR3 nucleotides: TGTGCCAGCAGCTTAAACAGGGTTCAGAACAATGAGCAGTTCTTC. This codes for CASSLNRVQNNEQFF.

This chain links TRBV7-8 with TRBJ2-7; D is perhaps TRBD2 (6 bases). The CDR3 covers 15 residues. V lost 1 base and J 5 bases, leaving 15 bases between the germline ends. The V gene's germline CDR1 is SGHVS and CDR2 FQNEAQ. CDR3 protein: CASSLDTGAIDEQYF. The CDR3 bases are TGTGCCAGCAGCTTAGATACGGGAGCCATAGACGAGCAGTACTTC.

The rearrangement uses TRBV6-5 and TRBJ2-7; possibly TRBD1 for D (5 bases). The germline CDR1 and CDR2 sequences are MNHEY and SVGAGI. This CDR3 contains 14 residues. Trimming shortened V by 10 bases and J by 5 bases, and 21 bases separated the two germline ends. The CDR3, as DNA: TGTGCCACCAGCCCCGGGCTTGGGGCTGACGAGCAGTACTTC. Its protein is CATSPGLGADEQYF.

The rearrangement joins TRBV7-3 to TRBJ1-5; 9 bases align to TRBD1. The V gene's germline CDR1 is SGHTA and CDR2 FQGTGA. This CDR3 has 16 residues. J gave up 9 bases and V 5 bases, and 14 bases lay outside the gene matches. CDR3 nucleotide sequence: TGTGCCAGCAGCCAAAAACCGGGACAGGGTCATCGGCCCCAGCATTTT. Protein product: CASSQKPGQGHRPQHF.

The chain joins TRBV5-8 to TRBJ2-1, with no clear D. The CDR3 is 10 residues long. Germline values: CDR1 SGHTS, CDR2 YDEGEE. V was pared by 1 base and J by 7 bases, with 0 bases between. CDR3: CASSLNEQFF. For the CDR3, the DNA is TGTGCCAGCAGCTTGAATGAGCAGTTCTTC.

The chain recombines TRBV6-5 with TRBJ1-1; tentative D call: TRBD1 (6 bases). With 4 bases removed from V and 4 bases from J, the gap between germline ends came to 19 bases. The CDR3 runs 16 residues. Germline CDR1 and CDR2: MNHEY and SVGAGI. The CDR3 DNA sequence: TGTGCCAGCAGTTCCCAAATAGGGGGAGTGATCACTGAAGCTTTCTTT. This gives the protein CASSSQIGGVITEAFF.

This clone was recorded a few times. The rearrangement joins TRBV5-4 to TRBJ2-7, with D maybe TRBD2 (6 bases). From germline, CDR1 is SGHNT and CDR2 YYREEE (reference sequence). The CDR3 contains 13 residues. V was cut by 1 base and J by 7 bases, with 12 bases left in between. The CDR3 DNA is TGTGCCAGCAGCTTGACGGGAGTGGGTGAGCAGTACTTC. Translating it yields CASSLTGVGEQYF.

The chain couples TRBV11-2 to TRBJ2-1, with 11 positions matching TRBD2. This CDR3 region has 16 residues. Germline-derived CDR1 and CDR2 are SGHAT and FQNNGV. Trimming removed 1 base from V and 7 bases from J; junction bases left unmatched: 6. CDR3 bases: TGTGCCAGCAGCTTAGGCACGCGGACTAGCGGGAATGAGCAGTTCTTC. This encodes CASSLGTRTSGNEQFF.

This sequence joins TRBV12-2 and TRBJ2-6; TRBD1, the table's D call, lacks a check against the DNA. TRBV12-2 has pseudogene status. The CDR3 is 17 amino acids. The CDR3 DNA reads TGTGCAAGTCGCGATATACGCACACAAAGTCGGGCCAACGTCCTGACTTTC. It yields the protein CASRDIRTQSRANVLTF.

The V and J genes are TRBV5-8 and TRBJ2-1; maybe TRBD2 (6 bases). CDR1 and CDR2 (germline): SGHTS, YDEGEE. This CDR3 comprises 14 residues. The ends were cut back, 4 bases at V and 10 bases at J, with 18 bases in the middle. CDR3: CASSGGVRTWEQFF. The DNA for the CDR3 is TGTGCCAGCAGCGGCGGGGTCCGAACGTGGGAGCAGTTCTTC.

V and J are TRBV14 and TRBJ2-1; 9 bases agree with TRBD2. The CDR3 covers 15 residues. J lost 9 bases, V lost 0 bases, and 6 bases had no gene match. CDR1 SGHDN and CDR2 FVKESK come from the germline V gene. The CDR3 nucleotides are TGTGCCAGCAGCCAAGAGGCGGGAGGGCCTCTTGAGCAGTTCTTC. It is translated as CASSQEAGGPLEQFF.

This CDR3 reads CASSGWTGEIDEQYF. The CDR3 bases are TGCGCCAGCAGTGGCTGGACAGGGGAAATCGACGAGCAGTACTTC. The V gene is TRBV10-2, the J gene TRBJ2-7; 9 bases are a match to TRBD1. V lost 4 bases, J lost 5 bases, and 9 bases stayed unmatched. The length of the CDR3 is 15 residues. Germline loops: CDR1 WSHSY, CDR2 SAAADI.

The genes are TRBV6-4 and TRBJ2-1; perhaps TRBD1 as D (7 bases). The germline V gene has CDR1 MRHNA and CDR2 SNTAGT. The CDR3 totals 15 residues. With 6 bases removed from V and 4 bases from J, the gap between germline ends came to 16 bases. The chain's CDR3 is CASRERGDRYNEQFF. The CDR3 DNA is TGTGCCAGCAGGGAGAGGGGGGACAGATACAATGAGCAGTTCTTC.

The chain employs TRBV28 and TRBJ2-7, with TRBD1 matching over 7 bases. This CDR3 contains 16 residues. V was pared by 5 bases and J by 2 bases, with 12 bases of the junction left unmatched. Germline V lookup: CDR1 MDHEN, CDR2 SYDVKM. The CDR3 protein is CASSNGQVRVPYEQYF. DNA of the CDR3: TGTGCCAGCAGTAATGGACAGGTCAGGGTACCCTACGAGCAGTACTTC.

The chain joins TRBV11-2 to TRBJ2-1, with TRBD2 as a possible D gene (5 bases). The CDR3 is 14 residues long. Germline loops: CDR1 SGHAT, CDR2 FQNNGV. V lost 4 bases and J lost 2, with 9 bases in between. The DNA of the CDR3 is TGTGCCAGCAGCTGGACGGAGGCCTACAATGAGCAGTTCTTC. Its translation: CASSWTEAYNEQFF.

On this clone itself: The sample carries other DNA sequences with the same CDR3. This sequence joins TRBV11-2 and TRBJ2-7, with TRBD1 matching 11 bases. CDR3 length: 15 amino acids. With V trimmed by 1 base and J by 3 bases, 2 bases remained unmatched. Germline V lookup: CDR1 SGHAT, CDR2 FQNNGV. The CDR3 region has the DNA TGTGCCAGCAGCTTAGGGACAGGGGGCGGCTACGAGCAGTACTTC. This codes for CASSLGTGGGYEQYF.

The CDR3 region is CASRASWDSELKIEKLFF. The CDR3 coding sequence is TGTGCCAGCAGGGCATCATGGGACAGCGAGTTGAAGATTGAAAAACTGTTTTTT. This chain uses TRBV2 with TRBJ1-4; the match to TRBD1 covers 7 bases. Germline V gene data show CDR1 as SNHLY and CDR2 as FYNNEI. The V gene end was trimmed by 6 bases and the J gene end by 7 bases; junction bases not matched to a gene: 20. The CDR3 is made up of 18 amino acids.

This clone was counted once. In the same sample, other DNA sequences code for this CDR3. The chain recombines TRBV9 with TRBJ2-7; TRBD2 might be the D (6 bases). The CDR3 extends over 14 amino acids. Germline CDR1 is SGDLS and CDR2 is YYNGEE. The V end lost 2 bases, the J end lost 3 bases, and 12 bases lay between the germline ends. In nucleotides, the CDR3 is TGTGCCAGCAGCGTCGGGGGAAGTAGCTACGAGCAGTACTTC. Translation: CASSVGGSSYEQYF.

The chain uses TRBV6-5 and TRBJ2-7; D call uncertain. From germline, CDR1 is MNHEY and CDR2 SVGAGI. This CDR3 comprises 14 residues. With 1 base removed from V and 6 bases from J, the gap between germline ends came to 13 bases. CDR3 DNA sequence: TGTGCCAGCAGTTACTTAGAATCCTCTGGCGAGCAGTACTTC. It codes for CASSYLESSGEQYF.

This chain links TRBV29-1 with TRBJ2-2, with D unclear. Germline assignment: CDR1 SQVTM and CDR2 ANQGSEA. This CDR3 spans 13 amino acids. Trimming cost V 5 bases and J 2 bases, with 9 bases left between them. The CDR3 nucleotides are TGCAGCGTTCGGATAGAAAACACCGGGGAGCTGTTTTTT. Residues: CSVRIENTGELFF.

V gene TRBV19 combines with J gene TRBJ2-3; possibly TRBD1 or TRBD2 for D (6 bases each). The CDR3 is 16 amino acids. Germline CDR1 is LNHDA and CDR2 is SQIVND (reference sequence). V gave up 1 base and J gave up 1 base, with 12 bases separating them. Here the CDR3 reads CASSIVGGVGTDTQYF. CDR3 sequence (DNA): TGTGCCAGTAGTATAGTGGGGGGCGTGGGCACAGATACGCAGTATTTT.

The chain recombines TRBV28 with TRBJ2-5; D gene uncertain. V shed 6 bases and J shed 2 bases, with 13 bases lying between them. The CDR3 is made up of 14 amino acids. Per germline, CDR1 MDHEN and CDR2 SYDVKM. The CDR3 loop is CASSDPNSQETQYF. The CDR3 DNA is TGTGCCAGCAGCGATCCGAACAGTCAAGAGACCCAGTACTTC.

CDR3 sequence reads: CASSFIRLTGPSGNTIYF. In DNA, the CDR3 is TGTGCCAGCAGTTTTATTCGATTGACAGGGCCCTCTGGAAACACCATATATTTT. The V call is TRBV28, the J call TRBJ1-3; 7 nucleotides line up with TRBD1. Germline V gene sequence: CDR1 MDHEN, CDR2 SYDVKM. The ends lost 3 bases at V and 0 bases at J; junction bases unmatched: 11. The CDR3 extends over 18 amino acids. Based on the CDR3 plus reference TRBV28 and TRBJ1-3, the full variable domain is DVKVTQSSRYLVKRTGEKVFLECVQDMDHENMFWYRQDPGLGLRLIYFSYDVKMKEKGDIPEGYSVSREKKERFSLILESASTNQTSMYLCASSFIRLTGPSGNTIYFGEGSWLTVV.

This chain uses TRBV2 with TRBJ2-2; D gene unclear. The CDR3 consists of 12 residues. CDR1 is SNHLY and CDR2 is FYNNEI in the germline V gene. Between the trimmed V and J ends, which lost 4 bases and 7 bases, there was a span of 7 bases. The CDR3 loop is CASSARGGELFF. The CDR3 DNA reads TGTGCCAGCAGTGCACGCGGCGGGGAGCTGTTTTTT.